The sequence of this T cell receptor (beta chain) was determined in a study of CD8 T cells in Susac syndrome. TCR beta sequences were obtained from blood CD8+ and CD4+ T cells. Patients with Susac syndrome met the recently defined diagnostic criteria for definite or probable disease. Negative isolation yielded the CD8+ and CD4+ T cells, while FACS enriched the TEMRA cells. Per the germline V gene, CDR1 is LNHNV and CDR2 is YYDKDF (reference sequence). The germline V and J ends were trimmed by 0 bases and 7 bases, with 7 bases remaining between them. The CDR3 totals 12 residues. RNA amounts of roughly 0.5 to 1 ug underwent reverse transcription with random hexamers. The amplification used immunoSEQ multiplex PCR on TCR beta CDR3; it spanned 54 Vbeta and 13 Jbeta. Each CDR3 protein gets one entry after TCRdb re-called the immunoSEQ multiplex PCR reads with MiXCR. The data contain approximately 160,000 distinct CDR3 sequences, 90% to 97% of them seen just once; the ten biggest clones take up about 0.12%.

This TCR came from a human donor with Susac syndrome. V usage is TRBV15 and J usage is TRBJ2-7; D gene uncertain. Sequencing was carried out using CD4+ T cells from PBMCs. CDR3 DNA sequence: TGTGCCACCAGCAGAGATCGGAATGAGCAGTACTTC. Translation: CATSRDRNEQYF. Drawing the rest from reference TRBV15 and TRBJ2-7, the complete variable domain is DAMVIQNPRYQVTQFGKPVTLSCSQTLNHNVMYWYQQKSSQAPKLLFHYYDKDFNNEADTPDNFQSRRPNTSFCFLDIRSPGLGDTAMYLCATSRDRNEQYFGPGTRLTVT.